Shown below are 25 T cell receptor beta chains from a single sample sequenced in a study of pediatric ulcerative colitis. Libraries were prepared by immunoSEQ multiplex PCR; TCRdb keeps only in-frame clonotypes and omits some of them. The sample lists approximately 32,000 clones; roughly four fifths were seen once. Sequenced sample: blood. The source is a boy between 10 and 17 years old with severe ulcerative colitis.

This clone was picked up one time. V usage is TRBV5-1 and J usage is TRBJ1-1, with D tentatively TRBD1 (6 bases). V was pared by 3 bases and J by 5 bases, with 14 bases between. Germline loops: CDR1 SGHRS, CDR2 YFSETQ. The CDR3 is 14 residues long. Here the CDR3 reads CASSSGLQGTEAFF. CDR3 DNA sequence: TGCGCCAGCAGCTCGGGACTTCAGGGGACTGAAGCTTTCTTT.

The V gene is TRBV7-9, the J gene TRBJ2-7; the match to TRBD1 covers 9 bases. V lost 5 bases, J lost 2 bases, and 7 bases stayed unmatched. This CDR3 is 15 amino acids long. Germline V CDR1 and CDR2: SEHNR, FQNEAQ (reference sequence). The CDR3 DNA follows: TGTGCCAGCAGCGCTCCGGGACAGGGCACCTACGAGCAGTACTTC. As protein: CASSAPGQGTYEQYF. Looking up the rest from reference TRBV7-9 and TRBJ2-7 gives the full variable domain: DTGVSQNPRHKITKRGQNVTFRCDPISEHNRLYWYRQTLGQGPEFLTYFQNEAQLEKSRLLSDRFSAERPKGSFSTLEIQRTEQGDSAMYLCASSAPGQGTYEQYFGPGTRLTVT.

V usage is TRBV5-6 and J usage is TRBJ2-6; unclear D gene. CDR1 and CDR2 (germline): SGHDT, YYEEEE. V lost 3 bases and J lost 0, with 10 bases in between. The CDR3 is 16 amino acids. CDR3 protein: CASSYRRSSGANVLTF. The CDR3 nucleotides read TGTGCCAGCAGCTATCGGAGATCCTCTGGGGCCAACGTCCTGACTTTC.

CDR3 nucleotides: TGTGCCTGGAGCCATCGAGGGTCGAATGGCTACACCTTC. Protein: CAWSHRGSNGYTF. V is TRBV30 and J is TRBJ1-2; D unclear. The CDR3 sequence is 13 residues long. Germline V gene sequence: CDR1 GTSNPN, CDR2 SVGIG (reference sequence). The V and J ends lost 3 bases and 6 bases respectively, with 14 bases between them.

This clone was seen a few times. The genes are TRBV7-2 and TRBJ2-5, with TRBD2 as a possible D gene (5 bases). This CDR3 spans 15 amino acids. V gave up 5 bases and J gave up 1 base, with 14 bases separating them. CDR1 SGHTA and CDR2 FQGNSA come from the germline V gene. The CDR3 region is CASSRSGGFQETQYF. Here the CDR3 DNA reads TGTGCCAGCAGCCGGAGCGGCGGTTTCCAAGAGACCCAGTACTTC. The full variable domain, in which reference TRBV7-2 and TRBJ2-5 provide the parts outside the CDR3, is GAGVSQSPSNKVTEKGKDVELRCDPISGHTALYWYRQSLGQGLEFLIYFQGNSAPDKSGLPSDRFSAERTGGSVSTLTIQRTQQEDSAVYLCASSRSGGFQETQYFGPGTRLLVL.

The chain employs TRBV6-5 and TRBJ2-7, with 11 bases matching TRBD1. Unmatched junction bases numbered 10, after V lost 6 bases and J lost 6 bases. Germline values: CDR1 MNHEY, CDR2 SVGAGI. CDR3 size: 15 residues. The CDR3 nucleotides read TGTGCCAGCAGACCCCTAGGGACAGGGGGTGGCGAGCAGTACTTC. Translating gives CASRPLGTGGGEQYF.

The table lists this clone with a count of one. The DNA of the CDR3 is TGCAGTGCTAGAGATTTCCCTGAGCAGTTCTTC. Residues: CSARDFPEQFF. This chain uses TRBV20-1 with TRBJ2-1; no reliable D call. Trimming removed 0 bases from V and 9 bases from J, with 6 bases in between. Germline V gene data show CDR1 as DFQATT and CDR2 as SNEGSKA (reference sequence). This CDR3 comprises 11 residues.

The J gene is TRBJ2-3, the V gene TRBV5-1; 10 bases agree with TRBD1. Per the germline V gene, CDR1 is SGHRS and CDR2 is YFSETQ. With V trimmed by 6 bases and J by 4 bases, 5 bases remained unmatched. The CDR3 is 14 residues long. DNA of the CDR3: TGCGCCAGCAAATGGACAGGGGGTGCAGATACGCAGTATTTT. It codes for CASKWTGGADTQYF.

The chain joins TRBV5-6 to TRBJ2-5; TRBD2 aligns across 11 bases. The CDR3 runs to 17 residues. Per germline, CDR1 SGHDT and CDR2 YYEEEE. With 4 bases clipped from V and 2 bases from J, the junction kept 10 bases outside the gene matches. Written as DNA, the CDR3 is TGTGCCAGCAGCCTGATCATACTAGCGGGGGCACAAGAGACCCAGTACTTC. Translated: CASSLIILAGAQETQYF.

This clone was recorded only once. The chain has TRBV30 and TRBJ2-2; the D is unclear. The CDR3 runs 13 residues. V lost 2 bases, J lost 0 bases, and 4 bases lay in between. CDR1 GTSNPN and CDR2 SVGIG come from the germline V gene (reference sequence). The CDR3 region has the DNA TGTGCCTGGAGTTTGGCGAACACCGGGGAGCTGTTTTTT. Amino acid sequence: CAWSLANTGELFF.

This chain connects TRBV6-1 to TRBJ1-5, with D unclear. The V end lost 8 bases, the J end lost 0 bases, and 11 bases lay between the germline ends. The germline V gene encodes CDR1 MNHNS and CDR2 SASEGT. The CDR3 loop spans 14 amino acids. The DNA of the CDR3 is TGTGCCAGCGGTTTAGATTATAGCAATCAGCCCCAGCATTTT. This codes for CASGLDYSNQPQHF.

The rearrangement uses TRBV4-3 and TRBJ2-3; maybe TRBD2 (6 bases). The CDR3 totals 16 residues. Germline V gives CDR1 LGHNA, CDR2 YSLEER. Trimming took off 0 bases at V and 1 base at J, with 11 bases between the two ends. The CDR3 bases are TGCGCCAGCAGCCAAGATTTGCGCGGGGGCACAGATACGCAGTATTTT. Encoded protein: CASSQDLRGGTDTQYF.

V usage is TRBV7-6 and J usage is TRBJ2-2; TRBD1 might be the D (5 bases). Trimming shortened V by 2 bases and J by 3 bases, and 7 bases separated the two germline ends. The germline CDR1 and CDR2 sequences are SGHVS and FNYEAQ. This CDR3 spans 14 amino acids. The CDR3 region is CASSLRGHTGELFF. CDR3 coding DNA: TGTGCCAGCAGCTTAAGGGGCCACACCGGGGAGCTGTTTTTT.

The V and J genes are TRBV2 and TRBJ2-4, with D unresolved. CDR3 length: 18 amino acids. The germline V gene has CDR1 SNHLY and CDR2 FYNNEI. The ends were cut back, 1 base at V and 0 bases at J, with 16 bases in the middle. The CDR3 is CASSEGPGGLGAKNIQYF. CDR3 nucleotides: TGTGCCAGCAGTGAAGGCCCCGGTGGCCTAGGAGCCAAAAACATTCAGTACTTC.

V gene TRBV10-2 combines with J gene TRBJ1-5; D remains unclear. The V end lost 4 bases, the J end lost 3 bases, and 10 bases lay between the germline ends. Germline V lookup: CDR1 WSHSY, CDR2 SAAADI. The CDR3 is made up of 14 amino acids. The CDR3 region has the DNA TGCGCCAGCAGTGTGGGGATATTCAATCAGCCCCAGCATTTT. Translating gives CASSVGIFNQPQHF.

This clone was seen only once. J is TRBJ2-3 and V is TRBV2; possible D gene TRBD2, 6 bases. The CDR3 is made up of 14 amino acids. The ends were cut back, 6 bases at V and 5 bases at J, with 15 bases in the middle. Per the germline V gene, CDR1 is SNHLY and CDR2 is FYNNEI. The CDR3 nucleotides are TGTGCCAGCAGGGAGGGCCGTGATCTAGATACGCAGTATTTT. Protein sequence: CASREGRDLDTQYF.

This sequence joins TRBV5-5 and TRBJ1-1; perhaps TRBD1 as D (5 bases). Trimming removed 0 bases from V and 1 base from J, with 10 bases in between. Per germline, CDR1 SGHKS and CDR2 YYEKEE (reference sequence). This CDR3 spans 15 amino acids. CDR3 amino acids: CASSLGGGRNTEAFF. The CDR3 nucleotides are TGTGCCAGCAGCTTGGGCGGGGGGAGGAACACTGAAGCTTTCTTT.

This chain's CDR3 is CASSSAGRNEKLFF. The CDR3 DNA follows: TGTGCCAGTAGTAGTGCGGGCAGAAATGAAAAACTGTTTTTT. The rearrangement joins TRBV19 to TRBJ1-4, with unresolved D. Germline V CDR1 and CDR2: LNHDA, SQIVND (reference sequence). The CDR3 length is 14 residues. V gave up 4 bases and J gave up 5 bases, with 11 bases separating them.

V is TRBV29-1 and J is TRBJ1-2; the match to TRBD1 covers 8 bases. V shed 3 bases, J shed 5 bases, and the junction held 11 bases outside the gene matches. The V gene's germline CDR1 is SQVTM and CDR2 ANQGSEA. CDR3 size: 15 residues. CDR3 region: CSVDSLAGGNYGYTF. CDR3 bases: TGCAGCGTTGATTCTTTGGCAGGGGGCAATTATGGCTACACCTTC.

The table lists this clone with a count of one. The J gene is TRBJ1-6, the V gene TRBV5-4; D might be TRBD1 (6 bases). This CDR3 region has 16 residues. Per germline, CDR1 SGHNT and CDR2 YYREEE (reference sequence). The V end lost 4 bases, the J end lost 6 bases, and 17 bases lay between the germline ends. CDR3 residues: CASSPVQGLSNSPLHF. Written as DNA, the CDR3 is TGTGCCAGCAGCCCGGTACAGGGCTTGAGTAATTCACCCCTCCACTTT.

V gene TRBV4-3 combines with J gene TRBJ2-7, with TRBD1 matching 7 bases. Germline assignment: CDR1 LGHNA and CDR2 YSLEER. V dropped 1 base and J dropped 2; count of bases not matched to a gene: 5. This CDR3 has 15 amino acids. The CDR3 sequence: CASSQGVTGAYEQYF. The DNA for the CDR3 is TGCGCCAGCAGCCAAGGGGTCACAGGGGCCTACGAGCAGTACTTC.

J is TRBJ1-2 and V is TRBV30; no clear D. CDR3 length: 13 amino acids. The ends were cut back, 2 bases at V and 8 bases at J, with 15 bases in the middle. Germline assignment: CDR1 GTSNPN and CDR2 SVGIG (reference sequence). CDR3 DNA: TGTGCCTGGAGTCCCTTTAGGGTTAGAGGCTACACCTTC. Residues: CAWSPFRVRGYTF. Looking up the rest from reference TRBV30 and TRBJ1-2 gives the full variable domain: SQTIHQWPATLVQPVGSPLSLECTVEGTSNPNLYWYRQAAGRGLQLLFYSVGIGQISSEVPQNLSASRPQDRQFILSSKKLLLSDSGFYLCAWSPFRVRGYTFGSGTRLTVV.

The chain is built from TRBV12-5 and TRBJ1-2, with 8 bases matching TRBD1. Looked up from germline, CDR1 is LGHNT and CDR2 is FRNRAP. The CDR3 covers 14 residues. After removal of 4 bases from V and 4 bases from J, the junction contained 5 bases not matched to a gene. The CDR3 protein is CASGSGGIGYGYTF. The DNA of the CDR3 is TGTGCTAGTGGTTCAGGGGGCATAGGCTATGGCTACACCTTC.

The rearrangement joins TRBV9 to TRBJ1-1; the D gene is possibly TRBD1 (6 bases). The CDR3 extends over 12 amino acids. CDR1 and CDR2 (germline): SGDLS, YYNGEE. The V end lost 3 bases, the J end lost 8 bases, and 11 bases lay between the germline ends. The CDR3 protein is CASSATGSEAFF. CDR3 nucleotide sequence: TGTGCCAGCAGCGCCACAGGGTCGGAAGCTTTCTTT.

The chain employs TRBV5-1 and TRBJ2-1; TRBD2 matches at 8 bases. CDR1 is SGHRS, CDR2 YFSETQ, per germline. The CDR3 length is 15 residues. The V segment lost 4 bases and the J segment 10 bases; nucleotides outside the gene matches: 13. CDR3 sequence (DNA): TGCGCCAGCAGCCCCTTCGGGGGGGCTCCCAGAGAGCAGTTCTTC. The encoded protein is CASSPFGGAPREQFF.